This T cell receptor (beta chain) was found in a study of radiotherapy plus CTLA-4 blockade in lung cancer (dated by TCRdb to 2016 to 2019). In the study overall: Among enrolled patients, approximately 19% had an objective response and 25% to 35% reached disease control. The research as a whole found: The strongest predictors of response, as reported, were early dynamic changes in blood T cell clones along with a rise in serum interferon-beta after radiation. After treatment with radiotherapy and ipilimumab, TCR clones that originated in tumors expanded in peripheral blood.

Germline trimming amounts to 5 bases on V and 11 bases on J, with 9 as the count of junction bases outside the gene matches. CDR1 SGHAT and CDR2 FQNNGV were looked up in the germline V gene. Reading from cysteine to phenylalanine, the CDR3 counts 13 amino acids. Left in the record is the CDR3 DNA by itself, 39 bases read in frame from the first base. The study tested focal radiation therapy combined with CTLA-4 blockade (ipilimumab) in patients with chemo-refractory metastatic non-small-cell lung cancer. About this clone itself: Its antigen target is currently unknown. The sample holds no much larger clone one base away, and base qualities are not on file.

The protocol used for the library was the immunoSEQ multiplex PCR assay. Held by TCRdb, this immuneACCESS table contains in-frame sequences only and omits some clones. Under half of the omission traces to an unresolved V gene where checked; the cause of the rest is unknown. In this sample the table shows roughly 59,000 clones, around three quarters of which occur a single time. The top ten hold around 8% of the sample. This receptor was obtained from a human donor with non-small cell lung cancer whose response to radiotherapy plus ipilimumab could not be evaluated. Sequencing used peripheral blood, obtained from a patient treated with radiotherapy plus ipilimumab. The sequence links TRBV11-2 to TRBJ2-7; the central 10 bases match TRBD1. The CDR3 protein is CASSPPGTGEEYF. The DNA reads TGTGCCAGCAGCCCCCCGGGGACAGGGGAGGAGTACTTC.